This record covers a single T cell receptor beta chain. Its antigen is still unknown. These data are taken from a study of lymphopenia after photon versus proton radiotherapy. General study points: Photon-treated patients lost naive T cells and TCR diversity; proton-treated stayed stable. A bigger post-nadir fall in TCR diversity correlated inversely with survival time in deceased patients. Survival link was tested only in deceased patients; proton benefit remains a possibility. After the lymphocyte nadir, photon-treated repertoires showed oligoclonal expansion, especially of CD8+ Temra cells.

Looked up from germline, CDR1 is MNHNY and CDR2 is SVGAGI (reference sequence). The CDR3 runs 15 residues. The V gene lost 8 bases and the J gene lost 0 bases, with 17 bases spanning the gap. The table came from immunoSEQ multiplex PCR; TCRdb's copy has only in-frame clones and leaves some out. The sample comprises about 42,000 clones, around four fifths of which are singletons, and 20% to 25% rests with the top ten. The sequence derives from a woman aged 70-85 years with pancreatic cancer. Sequencing used peripheral blood, obtained from a patient treated with proton-based radiotherapy. This chain uses TRBV6-6 with TRBJ2-7; D may correspond to TRBD1 or TRBD2 (5 bases each). In nucleotides, the CDR3 is TGTGCCAGCCTTAGGCCCGGGACCAACTCCTACGAGCAGTACTTC. Protein: CASLRPGTNSYEQYF.